These 24 T cell receptor beta chains share one sample of origin, sequenced in a study of somatic mutations in cytotoxic T cells in rheumatoid arthritis. Sequencing used immunoSEQ multiplex PCR; TCRdb keeps in-frame clones, though not all of them. The data show more than 13,000 clones, around 70% seen once. Sequencing used CD8+ T cells sorted from blood. These receptors were obtained from an adult with rheumatoid arthritis.

The V and J genes are TRBV9 and TRBJ2-7, with TRBD2 matching over 7 bases. The J segment lost 2 bases and the V segment lost 3 bases, leaving 11 bases of the junction unmatched. This CDR3 comprises 16 residues. From germline, CDR1 is SGDLS and CDR2 YYNGEE. The CDR3 nucleotides read TGTGCCAGCAGCGGACCTGTCGGCGGGGGTACCTACGAGCAGTACTTC. This translates into CASSGPVGGGTYEQYF.

This chain uses TRBV5-6 with TRBJ2-3; D is ambiguous. Trimming took 0 bases from V and 4 from J, leaving 3 bases between them. The CDR3 sequence is 12 residues long. Germline CDR1 reads SGHDT; CDR2 reads YYEEEE. CDR3 region: CASSLEADTQYF. The CDR3 DNA sequence: TGTGCCAGCAGCTTGGAAGCAGATACGCAGTATTTT.

This clone is judged medium-sized. The rearrangement links TRBV9 to TRBJ2-3, with D possibly being TRBD1 or TRBD2 (5 bases each). The germline V gene has CDR1 SGDLS and CDR2 YYNGEE. This CDR3 contains 16 residues. With 4 bases removed from V and 3 bases from J, the gap between germline ends came to 18 bases. CDR3 loop: CASSLRSGPRTDTQYF. For the CDR3, the DNA is TGTGCCAGCAGCCTAAGATCGGGACCCAGGACAGATACGCAGTATTTT.

This chain connects TRBV28 to TRBJ2-3; D is unresolved. Germline V lookup: CDR1 MDHEN, CDR2 SYDVKM. Trimming took 3 bases from V and 4 from J, leaving 17 bases between them. CDR3 length equals 16 residues. The CDR3 reads CASSLGETTSADTQYF. DNA for the CDR3: TGTGCCAGCAGTTTGGGTGAAACTACCTCAGCAGATACGCAGTATTTT. Using reference TRBV28 and TRBJ2-3 for the parts outside the CDR3, the full variable domain is DVKVTQSSRYLVKRTGEKVFLECVQDMDHENMFWYRQDPGLGLRLIYFSYDVKMKEKGDIPEGYSVSREKKERFSLILESASTNQTSMYLCASSLGETTSADTQYFGPGTRLTVL.

This clone was seen only once. V usage is TRBV13 and J usage is TRBJ1-2, with D perhaps TRBD1 (5 bases). The germline gives CDR1 PRHDT, CDR2 FYEKMQ (reference sequence). The CDR3 extends over 18 amino acids. V lost 11 bases and J 5 bases, leaving 33 bases between the germline ends. CDR3 amino acids: CAGDHLDSGSAPLYGYTF. CDR3 in DNA: TGTGCCGGCGACCATTTAGACAGTGGCTCGGCCCCACTGTATGGCTACACCTTC.

The rearrangement uses TRBV12-2 and TRBJ1-1; TRBD1, the table's D call, was not compared with the DNA. TRBV12-2 is marked as a pseudogene. This CDR3 has 12 residues. Written as DNA, the CDR3 is TGTGCAAGTCGAACTACAGGCACTGAAGCTTTCTTT. Its translation is CASRTTGTEAFF.

The chain has TRBV11-1 and TRBJ1-2; 10 bases are shared with TRBD1. CDR1 and CDR2 (germline): SGHAT, FQDESV (reference sequence). V was pared by 1 base and J by 5 bases, with 4 bases of the junction left unmatched. The CDR3 covers 15 residues. The CDR3, as DNA: TGTGCCAGCAGCTTAGAACCGGGACAGGGGTATGGCTACACCTTC. Amino acid sequence: CASSLEPGQGYGYTF.

The chain links TRBV9 to TRBJ2-5, with 8 bases lining up with TRBD2. J was trimmed by 4 bases and V by 3 bases; bases with no gene match: 8. The germline CDR1 and CDR2 sequences are SGDLS and YYNGEE. The CDR3 extends over 15 amino acids. This CDR3 reads CASSASGGGRETQYF. The CDR3 DNA follows: TGTGCCAGCAGCGCCTCGGGCGGGGGGAGAGAGACCCAGTACTTC.

This sequence joins TRBV30 and TRBJ2-7; 9 bases fit TRBD1. CDR1 GTSNPN and CDR2 SVGIG come from the germline V gene (reference sequence). V dropped 4 bases and J dropped 1; count of bases not matched to a gene: 8. The CDR3 covers 15 residues. The CDR3 here is CAWNVGTGYSYEQYF. CDR3 nucleotides: TGTGCCTGGAATGTGGGGACAGGGTATTCCTACGAGCAGTACTTC.

The rearrangement joins TRBV9 to TRBJ2-1; D ambiguous. V lost 4 bases and J lost 6, with 17 bases in between. This CDR3 is built from 15 residues. The germline gives CDR1 SGDLS, CDR2 YYNGEE. CDR3 sequence reads: CASSPFSVAGNEQFF. CDR3 bases: TGTGCCAGCAGCCCTTTCTCGGTAGCCGGCAATGAGCAGTTCTTC.

This rearrangement joins TRBV7-9 to TRBJ1-1; D is undetermined. Germline CDR1 reads SEHNR; CDR2 reads FQNEAQ (reference sequence). Deletions cut 5 bases from V and 1 base from J, with 11 bases between. The CDR3 runs 14 residues. CDR3 coding DNA: TGTGCCAGCAGCCTCTTTGGGGAGAACACTGAAGCTTTCTTT. This sequence encodes CASSLFGENTEAFF.

This clone was picked up a small number of times. Germline is not matched at one junction end, which may reflect a read error. The chain links TRBV11-2 to TRBJ1-2; 7 nucleotides line up with TRBD1. The CDR3 loop spans 10 amino acids. Looked up from germline, CDR1 is SGHAT and CDR2 is FQNNGV. This CDR3 reads CASSPGTADF. The CDR3 bases are TGTGCCAGCAGTCCCGGGACAGCTGACTTC. Complete variable domain (other parts from reference TRBV11-2 and TRBJ1-2): EAGVAQSPRYKIIEKRQSVAFWCNPISGHATLYWYQQILGQGPKLLIQFQNNGVVDDSQLPKDRFSAERLKGVDSTLKIQPAKLEDSAVYLCASSPGTADFGSGTRLTVV.

The rearrangement links TRBV4-2 to TRBJ1-2; 8 bases are shared with TRBD1. Germline V gives CDR1 LGHNA, CDR2 YNFKEQ. V shed 0 bases, J shed 2 bases, and the junction held 11 bases outside the gene matches. The CDR3 is made up of 18 amino acids. CDR3: CASSQEQGALSNNYGYTF. The CDR3 DNA reads as TGTGCCAGCAGCCAAGAGCAGGGGGCCCTCTCCAACAACTATGGCTACACCTTC.

The CDR3 is CASSLYSGGASGELFF. The CDR3 nucleotides are TGTGCCAGCAGTCTATATAGCGGGGGGGCCTCCGGGGAGCTGTTTTTT. V is TRBV6-6 and J is TRBJ2-2; 11 bases are shared with TRBD2. CDR1 is MNHNY and CDR2 is SVGAGI in the germline V gene (reference sequence). After removal of 5 bases from V and 6 bases from J, the junction contained 8 bases not matched to a gene. The CDR3 runs to 16 residues.

The chain links TRBV15 to TRBJ1-1, with TRBD1 matching over 7 bases. The CDR3 covers 13 residues. V gave up 8 bases and J gave up 3 bases; unmatched junction bases: 6. Germline values: CDR1 LNHNV, CDR2 YYDKDF (reference sequence). As DNA, the CDR3 is TGTGCCACCGAGGGGACAGAGGACACTGAAGCTTTCTTT. Its translation is CATEGTEDTEAFF.

This clone has a handful of counts. Additional DNA sequences in this sample encode the identical CDR3. The chain uses TRBV7-9 and TRBJ2-7; D gene ambiguous. V shed 4 bases and J shed 2 bases, with 12 bases lying between them. The CDR3 length is 14 residues. From germline, CDR1 is SEHNR and CDR2 FQNEAQ (reference sequence). DNA of the CDR3: TGTGCCAGCAGCTCCCCGCTCGGAACCTACGAGCAGTACTTC. This encodes CASSSPLGTYEQYF.

The V and J genes are TRBV7-9 and TRBJ1-1, with D possibly matching TRBD1 (6 bases). The CDR3 is 14 amino acids. Between the trimmed V and J ends, which lost 1 base and 4 bases, there was a span of 10 bases. CDR1 and CDR2 (germline): SEHNR, FQNEAQ (reference sequence). CDR3 nucleotides: TGTGCCAGCAGCTTAGGGGGGCGGGGCACTGAAGCTTTCTTT. Translated, it gives CASSLGGRGTEAFF.

The gene calls are TRBV11-3 and TRBJ2-2; 12 positions agree with TRBD1. The CDR3 consists of 15 residues. Germline V gene sequence: CDR1 SGHNT, CDR2 YENEEA. The trim removed 5 bases at V and 6 bases at J, leaving 4 bases unmatched. CDR3 bases: TGTGCCAGCAGCCCCGGGACAGGGGGCGCCGGGGAGCTGTTTTTT. Translating it yields CASSPGTGGAGELFF. The full variable domain, its missing parts supplied by reference TRBV11-3 and TRBJ2-2, is EAGVVQSPRYKIIEKKQPVAFWCNPISGHNTLYWYLQNLGQGPELLIRYENEEAVDDSQLPKDRFSAERLKGVDSTLKIQPAELGDSAVYLCASSPGTGGAGELFFGEGSRLTVL.

The rearrangement uses TRBV27 and TRBJ2-7; D might be TRBD1 or TRBD2, each matching 5 bases. The CDR3 extends over 16 amino acids. Trimming cost V 3 bases and J 5 bases, with 20 bases left between them. CDR1 and CDR2 (germline): MNHEY, SMNVEV (reference sequence). Written as DNA, the CDR3 is TGTGCCAGCAGTTTTATAAGGGCTTACGGGACCCACGAGCAGTACTTC. Residues: CASSFIRAYGTHEQYF.

The chain links TRBV6-6 to TRBJ2-7; no definite D call. Germline CDR1 MNHNY, CDR2 SVGAGI (reference sequence). This CDR3 comprises 14 residues. V lost 2 bases to trimming and J lost 3 bases, with 11 bases between them. DNA for the CDR3: TGTGCCAGCAGTTACGAGGACGGACGCTACGAGCAGTACTTC. Protein product: CASSYEDGRYEQYF.

This clone was seen a few times. This chain connects TRBV7-9 to TRBJ2-7; D uncertain. In germline, CDR1 is SEHNR, CDR2 FQNEAQ (reference sequence). V was cut by 1 base and J by 5 bases, with 9 bases left in between. The CDR3 extends over 13 amino acids. The CDR3 protein is CASSLVPNNEQYF. The CDR3 bases are TGTGCCAGCAGCTTAGTCCCTAACAACGAGCAGTACTTC.

This chain connects TRBV30 to TRBJ1-6; D not resolved. The germline gives CDR1 GTSNPN, CDR2 SVGIG (reference sequence). The V gene lost 3 bases and the J gene lost 9 bases, with 18 bases spanning the gap. The CDR3 sequence is 15 residues long. For the CDR3, the DNA is TGTGCCTGGAGCTCCCCCGGACTGATACTTTCACCCCTCCACTTT. Translation: CAWSSPGLILSPLHF. The full variable domain, with the rest looked up from reference TRBV30 and TRBJ1-6, is SQTIHQWPATLVQPVGSPLSLECTVEGTSNPNLYWYRQAAGRGLQLLFYSVGIGQISSEVPQNLSASRPQDRQFILSSKKLLLSDSGFYLCAWSSPGLILSPLHFGNGTRLTVT.

V and J are TRBV28 and TRBJ1-3, with a tentative D call TRBD1 (5 bases). The CDR3 contains 17 residues. The V gene's germline CDR1 is MDHEN and CDR2 SYDVKM. With 6 bases removed from V and 0 bases from J, the gap between germline ends came to 18 bases. In nucleotides, the CDR3 is TGTGCCAGCAGCTGGGACCGATACAGGACCTCTGGAAACACCATATATTTT. This encodes CASSWDRYRTSGNTIYF.

The sample holds a few counts of this clone. This sequence joins TRBV6-1 and TRBJ2-1; TRBD1 agrees at 7 bases. V lost 6 bases, J lost 4 bases, and 3 bases stayed unmatched. This CDR3 spans 13 amino acids. CDR1 and CDR2 (germline): MNHNS, SASEGT. The CDR3, as DNA: TGTGCCAGCAGGGAGACAGGGTACAATGAGCAGTTCTTC. As protein: CASRETGYNEQFF.